The 24 T cell receptor beta chains presented below share a single source sample, sequenced in a study of T cells in Graves' hyperthyroidism and ophthalmopathy. Amplified TCR beta CDR3 regions came from RNA transcripts. The HTBI primer set drove a first-round RT-PCR of the TCR CDR3. One entry per CDR3 protein results from TCRdb running MiXCR on the multiplex PCR reads. The sample holds 400,000 to 550,000 distinct CDR3 sequences, about 15% seen once. Sequencing was done on a sample of blood. The receptor set was obtained from a woman between 18 and 29 years old with Graves' hyperthyroidism.

The gene calls are TRBV19 and TRBJ2-5; 9 bases align to TRBD2. This CDR3 has 16 residues. Per germline, CDR1 LNHDA and CDR2 SQIVND (reference sequence). V was clipped by 4 bases and J by 1 base; unmatched bases: 7. For the CDR3, the DNA is TGTGCCAGTAGTACGCTAGCGGGACCCCTCCAAGAGACCCAGTACTTC. The encoded protein is CASSTLAGPLQETQYF. The variable domain in full, with the rest retrieved from reference TRBV19 and TRBJ2-5, is DGGITQSPKYLFRKEGQNVTLSCEQNLNHDAMYWYRQDPGQGLRLIYYSQIVNDFQKGDIAEGYSVSREKKESFPLTVTSAQKNPTAFYLCASSTLAGPLQETQYFGPGTRLLVL.

This clonotype has ten or more counts. The chain combines TRBV5-1 with TRBJ1-1; no firm D call. V lost 2 bases and J 7 bases, leaving 9 bases between the germline ends. Germline V gene sequence: CDR1 SGHRS, CDR2 YFSETQ. The CDR3 extends over 12 amino acids. This chain's CDR3 is CASSLGRNEAFF. As DNA, the CDR3 is TGCGCCAGCAGCTTAGGACGGAATGAAGCTTTCTTT.

This clonotype occurred once. This chain joins TRBV4-1 and TRBJ2-1; D possibly corresponds to TRBD1 (5 bases). Trimming stripped 5 bases from V and 12 bases from J, with 17 bases between. The CDR3 is made up of 13 amino acids. Per germline, CDR1 MGHRA and CDR2 YSYEKL. CDR3 sequence reads: CASSKTGTPGQFF. The CDR3 DNA sequence: TGCGCCAGCAGCAAAACAGGCACTCCGGGGCAGTTCTTC.

In this sample, this clonotype turned up many times. The chain has TRBV6-1 and TRBJ2-2, with D perhaps matching TRBD1 or TRBD2 (6 bases each). Germline CDR1 and CDR2: MNHNS and SASEGT. This CDR3 contains 16 residues. Trimming removed 6 bases at V and 2 bases at J, with 16 bases between. In nucleotides, the CDR3 is TGTGCCAGCAGCGCCTCTGGGGGGCCAAACACCGGGGAGCTGTTTTTT. Its translation is CASSASGGPNTGELFF.

This clonotype was found a few times. CDR3 residues: CASSFIVSGGSYNSPLHF. The CDR3 DNA follows: TGTGCCAGCAGCTTCATCGTATCGGGGGGCTCCTATAATTCACCCCTCCACTTT. The chain has TRBV7-2 and TRBJ1-6; perhaps TRBD1 as D (5 bases). Looked up from germline, CDR1 is SGHTA and CDR2 is FQGNSA. CDR3 length: 18 residues. Trimming removed 3 bases from V and 0 bases from J, with 15 bases in between.

This clonotype has ten or more counts. The chain recombines TRBV5-1 with TRBJ1-5; 8 bases are a match to TRBD1. Germline-derived CDR1 and CDR2 are SGHRS and YFSETQ. This CDR3 contains 15 residues. V lost 4 bases and J lost 4; bases outside the gene matches: 7. This chain's CDR3 is CASSETGDANQPQHF. For the CDR3, the DNA is TGCGCCAGCAGCGAGACAGGGGACGCGAATCAGCCCCAGCATTTT.

The table lists this clonotype with a few counts. The J gene is TRBJ1-3, the V gene TRBV7-9; possible D gene TRBD1, 5 bases. CDR1 is SEHNR, CDR2 FQNEAQ, per germline (reference sequence). This CDR3 comprises 14 residues. The V end lost 5 bases, the J end lost 4 bases, and 12 bases lay between the germline ends. This chain's CDR3 is CASSIWDGGNTIYF. The CDR3 DNA sequence: TGTGCCAGCAGCATTTGGGACGGGGGAAACACCATATATTTT.

The chain is built from TRBV20-1 and TRBJ1-1; maybe TRBD1 (6 bases). The CDR3 is 13 residues long. The V gene's germline CDR1 is DFQATT and CDR2 SNEGSKA (reference sequence). The germline V and J ends were trimmed by 1 base and 3 bases, with 9 bases remaining between them. CDR3 loop: CSARGTAYTEAFF. CDR3 sequence (DNA): TGCAGTGCTAGAGGGACAGCATACACTGAAGCTTTCTTT.

This clonotype was counted at least ten times. The chain employs TRBV19 and TRBJ2-1; 7 bases line up with TRBD1. With 4 bases clipped from V and 3 bases from J, the junction kept 6 bases outside the gene matches. Germline CDR1 reads LNHDA; CDR2 reads SQIVND (reference sequence). The CDR3 extends over 15 amino acids. The CDR3 region is CASSRHDRDYNEQFF. The CDR3 region has the DNA TGTGCCAGTAGTAGGCATGACAGGGACTACAATGAGCAGTTCTTC.

This clonotype was seen ten or more times. The V call is TRBV11-3, the J call TRBJ1-1; D might be TRBD1 (5 bases). This CDR3 is 15 amino acids long. V gave up 5 bases and J gave up 3 bases, with 16 bases separating them. In germline, CDR1 is SGHNT, CDR2 YENEEA. In DNA form, the CDR3 reads TGTGCCAGCAGCCCCCGGCGGGGGACTCACACTGAAGCTTTCTTT. The encoded protein is CASSPRRGTHTEAFF.

This clonotype was detected ten times or more. The V gene is TRBV27, the J gene TRBJ2-1, with 9 bases lining up with TRBD2. This CDR3 has 17 residues. Germline-derived CDR1 and CDR2 are MNHEY and SMNVEV (reference sequence). V was pared by 2 bases and J by 7 bases, with 12 bases of the junction left unmatched. CDR3 in DNA: TGTGCCAGCAGTTTACGGGCGGTTAGCGGGAGTGGGAATGAGCAGTTCTTC. Its translation: CASSLRAVSGSGNEQFF.

This chain connects TRBV6-2 or TRBV6-3 to TRBJ2-1, with 9 bases that match TRBD1. The V segment lost 7 bases and the J segment 6 bases; nucleotides outside the gene matches: 10. This CDR3 comprises 15 residues. Germline loops: CDR1 MNHEY, CDR2 SVGEGT. The DNA of the CDR3 is TGTGCCAGCACCTCCGGGACAGGGAGTACCAATGAGCAGTTCTTC. Translated, it gives CASTSGTGSTNEQFF.

This clonotype was counted many times. The chain couples TRBV10-3 to TRBJ2-6; D unresolved. Trimming took off 2 bases at V and 0 bases at J, with 11 bases between the two ends. Germline assignment: CDR1 ENHRY and CDR2 SYGVKD. This CDR3 is 17 amino acids long. CDR3: CAISEETTVSGANVLTF. The CDR3 nucleotides are TGTGCCATCAGTGAGGAGACAACGGTCTCTGGGGCCAACGTCCTGACTTTC.

This clonotype came up many times. The chain carries TRBV6-1 and TRBJ1-2, with D maybe TRBD1 (5 bases). Trimming removed 7 bases from V and 4 bases from J, with 22 bases in between. The CDR3 extends over 16 amino acids. CDR1 and CDR2 from the germline V gene are MNHNS and SASEGT. The CDR3 coding sequence is TGTGCCAGCATGTACATGGGGGGACCGCCTGGCTATGGCTACACCTTC. Encoded protein: CASMYMGGPPGYGYTF.

This clonotype was counted at least ten times. The chain combines TRBV2 with TRBJ2-7; D possibly matches TRBD1 or TRBD2 (5 bases each). CDR3 length equals 12 residues. The V end lost 3 bases, the J end lost 11 bases, and 14 bases lay between the germline ends. The V gene's germline CDR1 is SNHLY and CDR2 FYNNEI. The CDR3 loop reads CASSERGRKEYV. CDR3 in DNA: TGTGCCAGCAGTGAGAGGGGCCGGAAAGAGTACGTC.

In its sample, this clonotype was seen many times. V usage is TRBV6-1 and J usage is TRBJ1-1, with 8 bases that match TRBD1. Trimming took 5 bases from V and 0 from J; bases not matched to a gene: 5. Germline loops: CDR1 MNHNS, CDR2 SASEGT. The CDR3 has 15 amino acids. The CDR3 DNA is TGTGCCAGCAGTCTTCGGGACAGGATGAACACTGAAGCTTTCTTT. This sequence encodes CASSLRDRMNTEAFF.

Comment on this clonotype: A much more abundant neighbour one base away suggests this may be a read error. The V call is TRBV20-1, the J call TRBJ2-3; 9 nucleotides line up with TRBD2. The CDR3 extends over 15 amino acids. The V gene's germline CDR1 is DFQATT and CDR2 SNEGSKA (reference sequence). V gave up 5 bases and J gave up 5 bases; unmatched junction bases: 11. CDR3 residues: CSAYLAGVPGDTQYF. DNA for the CDR3: TGCAGTGCTTACTTAGCGGGAGTGCCAGGAGATACGCAGTATTTT.

This chain links TRBV5-1 with TRBJ1-5; TRBD1 agrees at 11 bases. Germline loops: CDR1 SGHRS, CDR2 YFSETQ. Germline trimming cut 3 bases from V and 5 bases from J; bases unmatched to any gene: 10. The CDR3 sequence is 17 residues long. The CDR3 sequence is CASSSRTGGEPDQPQHF. The CDR3 coding sequence is TGCGCCAGCAGCTCCCGGACAGGGGGCGAGCCGGATCAGCCCCAGCATTTT.

At least ten counts were recorded for this clonotype. This CDR3 reads CSKRGFLNNEQFF. In DNA form, the CDR3 reads TGCAGTAAGAGAGGGTTCTTAAACAATGAGCAGTTCTTC. The rearrangement links TRBV20-1 to TRBJ2-1, with D possibly matching TRBD2 (5 bases). V dropped 8 bases and J dropped 5 bases, with 16 bases sitting between them. There are 13 residues in the CDR3. CDR1 DFQATT and CDR2 SNEGSKA come from the germline V gene (reference sequence).

This clonotype was detected only a few times. The V call is TRBV11-1, the J call TRBJ1-4; TRBD1 matches 7 bases. The CDR3 totals 14 residues. V lost 3 bases to trimming and J lost 6 bases; unmatched junction nucleotides: 4. CDR1 and CDR2 (germline): SGHAT, FQDESV (reference sequence). Here the CDR3 reads CASSFQGGDEKLFF. In DNA form, the CDR3 reads TGTGCCAGCAGCTTTCAGGGGGGCGATGAAAAACTGTTTTTT.

Turning to this clonotype: The junction differs from germline at one of its ends, possibly a read error. The rearrangement joins TRBV6-2 or TRBV6-3 to TRBJ2-2, with a weak D call TRBD2 (6 bases). Per germline, CDR1 MNHEY and CDR2 SVGEGT. CDR3 length equals 13 residues. CDR3 coding DNA: TGTGCCAGCAGTGCCATCCATTGGGGGGAGCTGGTTTTT. It encodes CASSAIHWGELVF.

This clonotype was counted a single time. The chain has TRBV4-2 and TRBJ2-1; no clear D gene. Germline V gene lookup returns CDR1 LGHNA and CDR2 YNFKEQ. The CDR3 loop spans 14 amino acids. V was shortened by 4 bases and J by 6 bases, with 13 bases between the two germline ends. The CDR3 DNA follows: TGTGCCAGCAGCCCCGTGGGGATGGTCAATGAGCAGTTCTTC. Its protein product is CASSPVGMVNEQFF.

J is TRBJ2-3 and V is TRBV4-2; 8 bases fit TRBD2. The CDR3 consists of 15 residues. Losses at the gene ends were 0 bases for V and 6 bases for J; bases not matched to a gene: 5. Germline lookup yields CDR1 LGHNA and CDR2 YNFKEQ. CDR3 region: CASSQEGAGADTQYF. In nucleotides, the CDR3 is TGTGCCAGCAGCCAAGAGGGAGCGGGAGCCGATACGCAGTATTTT.

This clonotype was counted many times. The V gene is TRBV12-3 or TRBV12-4, the J gene TRBJ2-3, with D hard to call. The ends were cut back, 6 bases at V and 7 bases at J, with 8 bases in the middle. The length of the CDR3 is 11 residues. CDR3 DNA: TGTGCCAGCAGACAGTCTTATACGCAGTATTTT. Translating gives CASRQSYTQYF.